This T cell receptor (beta chain) was profiled in a study of regulatory T cells in long-lasting Graves disease. Findings and limits, study-wide: The analysis examined peripheral blood only and excluded thyroid tissue.

The CDR3 consists of 13 residues. Trimming removed 5 bases from V and 3 bases from J, with 11 bases in between. Per germline, CDR1 MNHEY and CDR2 SVGEGT. The time point: persistent/refractory GD, antithyroid drugs over 5 years with positive TRAb. Generation of the TCR library employed RNA extracted from PBMCs. In the case of this clonotype: No antigen is known for it.

Investigators prepared the TCR beta libraries by applying iRepertoire HTBI primers and Arm-PCR of CDR3 regions. From the multiplex PCR reads, TCRdb called clonotypes with MiXCR, one entry per CDR3 protein. The table lists 700,000 or so distinct CDR3 sequences, about 30% of them singletons. This TCR derives from a female donor with Graves disease. The sequencing used peripheral blood mononuclear cells (PBMCs), collected when the disease was refractory, from a patient treated with antithyroid drugs. This sequence joins TRBV6-2 or TRBV6-3 and TRBJ2-7; D remains unclear. The CDR3 protein is CASSVGTNYEQYF. Here the CDR3 DNA reads TGTGCCAGCAGTGTCGGAACCAACTACGAGCAGTACTTC.